Following are 7 T cell receptor beta chains from one sample sequenced in a study of T cells in Graves' hyperthyroidism and ophthalmopathy. The investigators amplified TCR beta CDR3 regions from RNA transcripts. HTBI primers were the set used in a first-round RT-PCR of the TCR CDR3. From the multiplex PCR reads, TCRdb called clonotypes with MiXCR, one entry per CDR3 protein. Altogether over 550,000 distinct CDR3 sequences are present, around 15% being singletons, with the ten largest covering around 18%. Sequencing was done on a sample of blood. Every receptor here comes from a woman aged 18-35 years with Graves' hyperthyroidism.

This clonotype occurred many times. This rearrangement joins TRBV20-1 to TRBJ2-1; TRBD2 aligns across 10 bases. From germline, CDR1 is DFQATT and CDR2 SNEGSKA (reference sequence). This CDR3 contains 15 residues. V shed 1 base and J 6 bases; nucleotides not matched to a gene: 6. CDR3 residues: CSARVLAGGGNEQFF. CDR3 bases: TGCAGTGCTAGAGTATTAGCGGGAGGAGGCAATGAGCAGTTCTTC.

The J gene is TRBJ2-5, the V gene TRBV2; TRBD1 aligns across 7 bases. CDR1 is SNHLY, CDR2 FYNNEI, per germline. The CDR3 contains 13 residues. V was clipped by 7 bases and J by 3 bases; unmatched bases: 5. Written as DNA, the CDR3 is TGTGCCAGCAAAGGGGGCGAGGAAGAGACCCAGTACTTC. The encoded protein is CASKGGEEETQYF.

The chain uses TRBV3-1 and TRBJ1-2; 8 nucleotides line up with TRBD1. Unmatched junction bases numbered 10, after V lost 4 bases and J lost 0 bases. The CDR3 contains 17 residues. Germline V CDR1 and CDR2: LGHDT, YNNKEL (reference sequence). The DNA of the CDR3 is TGTGCCAGCAGCCCACAGGACAGGGTCATTCCTAACTATGGCTACACCTTC. Amino acids: CASSPQDRVIPNYGYTF.

This clonotype was recorded at least ten times. The chain carries TRBV20-1 and TRBJ2-4; 7 nucleotides match TRBD2. V dropped 6 bases and J dropped 0; count of bases not matched to a gene: 8. The CDR3 is 15 residues long. Germline CDR1 and CDR2: DFQATT and SNEGSKA (reference sequence). The CDR3 DNA reads TGCAGTGCCGGGCGGGGAGGGCTAGCCAAAAACATTCAGTACTTC. Translating gives CSAGRGGLAKNIQYF.

On this clonotype itself: One end of the junction varies from germline; a read error may be responsible. The chain employs TRBV18 and TRBJ2-3, with a weak D call TRBD1 (6 bases). Germline-derived CDR1 and CDR2 are KGHSH and LQKENI. This CDR3 has 15 residues. The CDR3 DNA is TGTGCCAGCCCACCCCTGAGACAGGGCACAGATACGCAGTATTTT. It encodes CASPPLRQGTDTQYF.

Only a few counts were recorded for this clonotype. This chain connects TRBV19 to TRBJ1-5; TRBD1 aligns across 7 bases. CDR1 is LNHDA and CDR2 is SQIVND in the germline V gene (reference sequence). The CDR3 extends over 16 amino acids. Trimming cost V 5 bases and J 0 bases; bases outside gene matches: 7. The CDR3 protein is CASSPTGAYSNQPQHF. CDR3 sequence (DNA): TGTGCCAGTAGTCCTACAGGGGCCTATAGCAATCAGCCCCAGCATTTT.

The V and J genes are TRBV20-1 and TRBJ2-5, with a weak D call TRBD2 (7 bases). The ends were cut back, 3 bases at V and 5 bases at J, with 22 bases in the middle. The CDR3 is 16 amino acids. Germline V gives CDR1 DFQATT, CDR2 SNEGSKA (reference sequence). Here the CDR3 reads CSARKGDSGGMETQYF. The CDR3 DNA sequence: TGCAGTGCTAGGAAGGGGGATTCCGGGGGGATGGAGACCCAGTACTTC.